The T cell receptor (beta chain) described here comes from a study of T cell responses to AZD1222 COVID-19 vaccine. Study conclusions and caveats: Donors were largely white British and mainly female; clonal diversity was possibly underestimated.

The CDR3 is made up of 15 amino acids. The germline V gene has CDR1 MNHEY and CDR2 SVGAGI. V was cut by 5 bases and J by 7 bases, with 21 bases left in between. Data came from immunoSEQ multiplex PCR; TCRdb stores just in-frame clones and leaves some out. The sample holds 90,000 to 95,000 clones, around 87% seen once. Points on this clone: Its antigen is as yet unknown.

The chain uses TRBV6-5 and TRBJ2-7; tentative D call: TRBD2 (7 bases). Sequenced material: peripheral blood, taken 28 days after the second AZD1222 dose. The source of this sequence is an adult who received the AZD1222 COVID-19 vaccine. For the CDR3, the DNA is TGTGCCAGCAGTCCCACCGAGGGGGGGGCCCGTGAGCAGTACTTC. It yields the protein CASSPTEGGAREQYF.